This TCR beta chain was sequenced in a study of early T cells in non-severe SARS-CoV-2 infection. Trimming left V 5 bases short and J 4 bases short, with 12 bases between. The CDR3 covers 14 residues. Germline-derived CDR1 and CDR2 are MNHEY and SVGEGT. Unique molecular identifiers (one per individual cDNA molecule) were attached. TCRdb redid the calling of the 5' RACE reads with MiXCR, one entry per CDR3 protein. The sample lists about 76,000 distinct CDR3 sequences, around 15% occurring once. Sample: whole blood. V usage is TRBV6-2 or TRBV6-3 and J usage is TRBJ1-5; tentative D call: TRBD1 (5 bases). The source is an adult who was a healthcare worker with PCR-confirmed SARS-CoV-2 infection or an uninfected control (not recorded which). CDR3 bases: TGTGCCAGCAGTCGGACAAGCACAAATCAGCCCCAGCATTTT. As protein: CASSRTSTNQPQHF.